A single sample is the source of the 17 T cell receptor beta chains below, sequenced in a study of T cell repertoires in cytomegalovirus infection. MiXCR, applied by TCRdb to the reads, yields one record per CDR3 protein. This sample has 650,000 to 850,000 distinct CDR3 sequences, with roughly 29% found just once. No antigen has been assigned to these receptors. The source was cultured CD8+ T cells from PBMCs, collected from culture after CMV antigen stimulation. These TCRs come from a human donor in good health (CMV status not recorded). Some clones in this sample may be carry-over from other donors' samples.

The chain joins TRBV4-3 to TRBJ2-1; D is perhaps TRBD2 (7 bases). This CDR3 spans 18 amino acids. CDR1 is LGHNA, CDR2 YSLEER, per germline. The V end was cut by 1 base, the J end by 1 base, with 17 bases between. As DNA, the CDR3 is TGCGCCAGCAGCCAAGGGGGGGGGGCGCCTTCTTCCTACAATGAGCAGTTCTTC. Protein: CASSQGGGAPSSYNEQFF.

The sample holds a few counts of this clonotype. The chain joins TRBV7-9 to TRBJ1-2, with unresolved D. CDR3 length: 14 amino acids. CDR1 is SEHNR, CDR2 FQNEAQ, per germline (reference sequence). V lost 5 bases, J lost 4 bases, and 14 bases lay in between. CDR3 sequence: CASSPLTVPYGYTF. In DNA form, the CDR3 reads TGTGCCAGCAGCCCCTTGACTGTCCCCTATGGCTACACCTTC.

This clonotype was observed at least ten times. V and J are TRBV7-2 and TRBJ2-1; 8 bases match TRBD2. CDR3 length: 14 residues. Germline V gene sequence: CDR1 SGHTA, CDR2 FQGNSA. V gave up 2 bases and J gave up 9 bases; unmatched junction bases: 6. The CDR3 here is CASSLSGGAAEQFF. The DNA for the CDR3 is TGTGCCAGCAGCTTATCCGGGGGGGCGGCTGAGCAGTTCTTC.

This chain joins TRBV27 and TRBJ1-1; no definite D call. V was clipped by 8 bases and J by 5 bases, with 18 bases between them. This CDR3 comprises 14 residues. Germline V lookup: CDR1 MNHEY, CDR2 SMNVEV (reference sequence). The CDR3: CASRPPGVRTEAFF. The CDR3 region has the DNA TGTGCCAGCCGCCCTCCCGGGGTGAGAACTGAAGCTTTCTTT.

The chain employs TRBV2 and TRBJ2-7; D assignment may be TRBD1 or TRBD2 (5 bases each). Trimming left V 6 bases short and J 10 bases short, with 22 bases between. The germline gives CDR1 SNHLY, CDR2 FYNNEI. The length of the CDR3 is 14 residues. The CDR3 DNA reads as TGTGCCAGCAGCCCCTGGGACCTCCCCTCCGAACAGTACTTC. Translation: CASSPWDLPSEQYF.

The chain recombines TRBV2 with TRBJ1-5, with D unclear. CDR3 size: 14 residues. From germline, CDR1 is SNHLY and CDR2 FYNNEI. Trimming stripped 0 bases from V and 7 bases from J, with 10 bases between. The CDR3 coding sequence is TGTGCCAGCAGTGAAGCGTTACTGGAACAGCCCCAGCATTTT. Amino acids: CASSEALLEQPQHF.

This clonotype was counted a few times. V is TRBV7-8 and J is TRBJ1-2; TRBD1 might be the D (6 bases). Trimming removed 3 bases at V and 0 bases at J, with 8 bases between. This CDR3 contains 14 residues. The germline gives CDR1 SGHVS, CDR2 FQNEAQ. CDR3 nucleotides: TGTGCCAGCAGCTTTAAGGGGGCTAACTATGGCTACACCTTC. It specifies CASSFKGANYGYTF.

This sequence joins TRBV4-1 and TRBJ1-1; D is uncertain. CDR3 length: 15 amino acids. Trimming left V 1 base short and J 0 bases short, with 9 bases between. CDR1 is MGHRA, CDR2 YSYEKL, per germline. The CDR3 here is CASSQGEGMNTEAFF. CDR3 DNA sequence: TGCGCCAGCAGCCAAGGGGAGGGTATGAACACTGAAGCTTTCTTT.

The CDR3 nucleotides read TGTGCCAGCAGGGGTGGGGGACAATATAATTCACCCCTCCACTTT. It codes for CASRGGGQYNSPLHF. The rearrangement links TRBV2 to TRBJ1-6; a weak D match, TRBD1 (6 bases). The V gene's germline CDR1 is SNHLY and CDR2 FYNNEI. V shed 6 bases and J shed 4 bases, with 13 bases lying between them. This CDR3 has 15 amino acids.

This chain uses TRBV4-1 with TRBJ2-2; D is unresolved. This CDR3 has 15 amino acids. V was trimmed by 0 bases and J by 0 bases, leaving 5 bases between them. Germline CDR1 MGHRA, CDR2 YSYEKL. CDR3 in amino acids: CASSQDVANTGELFF. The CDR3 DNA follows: TGCGCCAGCAGCCAAGATGTGGCGAACACCGGGGAGCTGTTTTTT.

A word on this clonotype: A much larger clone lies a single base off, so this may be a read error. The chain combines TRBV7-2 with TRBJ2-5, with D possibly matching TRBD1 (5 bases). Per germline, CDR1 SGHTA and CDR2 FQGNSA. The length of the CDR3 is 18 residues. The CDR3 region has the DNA TGTGCCAGCGGCTTAGTTGGGCAGGGTCGGTTACCCCAAGAGACCCAGTACTTC. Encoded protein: CASGLVGQGRLPQETQYF.

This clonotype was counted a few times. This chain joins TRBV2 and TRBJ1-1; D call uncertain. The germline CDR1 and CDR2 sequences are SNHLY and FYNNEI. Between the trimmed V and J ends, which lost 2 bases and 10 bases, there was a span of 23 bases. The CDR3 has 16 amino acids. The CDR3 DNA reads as TGTGCCAGCAGTGAAACCCCTATGGGCCTGGGAAGGGTAGCTTTCTTT. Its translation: CASSETPMGLGRVAFF. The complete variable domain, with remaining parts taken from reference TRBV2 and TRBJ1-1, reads EPEVTQTPSHQVTQMGQEVILRCVPISNHLYFYWYRQILGQKVEFLVSFYNNEISEKSEIFDDQFSVERPDGSNFTLKIRSTKLEDSAMYFCASSETPMGLGRVAFFGQGTRLTVV.

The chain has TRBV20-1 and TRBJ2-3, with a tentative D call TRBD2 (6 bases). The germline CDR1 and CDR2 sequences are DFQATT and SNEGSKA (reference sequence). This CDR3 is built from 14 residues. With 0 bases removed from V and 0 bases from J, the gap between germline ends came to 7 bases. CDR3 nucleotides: TGCAGTGCTAGAGATGGGACTAGCACAGATACGCAGTATTTT. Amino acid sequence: CSARDGTSTDTQYF.

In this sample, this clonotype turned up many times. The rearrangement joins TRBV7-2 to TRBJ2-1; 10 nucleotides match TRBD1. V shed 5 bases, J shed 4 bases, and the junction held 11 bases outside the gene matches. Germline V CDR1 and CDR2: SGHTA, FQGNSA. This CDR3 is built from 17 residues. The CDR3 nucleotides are TGTGCCAGCAGCCGCCTGTCGGGACAGGGGTTTTACAATGAGCAGTTCTTC. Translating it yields CASSRLSGQGFYNEQFF.

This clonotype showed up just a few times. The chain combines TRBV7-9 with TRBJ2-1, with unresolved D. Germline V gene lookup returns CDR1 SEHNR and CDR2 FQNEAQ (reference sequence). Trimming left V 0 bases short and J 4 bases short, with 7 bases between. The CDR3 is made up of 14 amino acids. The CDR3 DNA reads TGTGCCAGCAGCTTAGCGGTCCAGTACAATGAGCAGTTCTTC. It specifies CASSLAVQYNEQFF.

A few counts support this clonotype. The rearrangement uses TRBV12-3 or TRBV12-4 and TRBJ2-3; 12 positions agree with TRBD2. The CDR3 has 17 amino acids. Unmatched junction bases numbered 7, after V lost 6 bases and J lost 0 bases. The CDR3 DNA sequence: TGTGCCAGCAGAAGACTAGCGGGGGCGTATAGCACAGATACGCAGTATTTT. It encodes CASRRLAGAYSTDTQYF.

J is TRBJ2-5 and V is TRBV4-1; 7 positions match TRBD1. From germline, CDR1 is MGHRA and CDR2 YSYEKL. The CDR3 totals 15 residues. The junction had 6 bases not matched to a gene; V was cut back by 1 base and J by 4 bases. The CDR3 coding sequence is TGCGCCAGCAGCCAAGTTCTAGCAGGGGGAGAGACCCAGTACTTC. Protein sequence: CASSQVLAGGETQYF.